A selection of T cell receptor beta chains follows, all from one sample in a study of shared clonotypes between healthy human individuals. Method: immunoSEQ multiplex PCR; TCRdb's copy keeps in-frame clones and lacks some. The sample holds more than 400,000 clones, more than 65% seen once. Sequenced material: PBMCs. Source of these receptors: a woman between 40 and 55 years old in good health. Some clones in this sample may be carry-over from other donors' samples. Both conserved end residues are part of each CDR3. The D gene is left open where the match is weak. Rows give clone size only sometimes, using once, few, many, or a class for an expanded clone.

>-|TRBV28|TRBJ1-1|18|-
CASSLLARTPPPNTEAFF
TGTGCCAGCAGTTTATTGGCGAGGACACCGCCGCCGAACACTGAAGCTTTCTTT
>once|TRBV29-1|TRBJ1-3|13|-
CSVAIQGGNTIYF
TGCAGCGTTGCTATACAGGGCGGAAACACCATATATTTT
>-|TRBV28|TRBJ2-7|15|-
CASSLSRPPVYEQYF
TGTGCCAGCAGTTTATCCAGGCCCCCCGTCTACGAGCAGTACTTC
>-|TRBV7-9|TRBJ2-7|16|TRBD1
CASSSRFRTGGYEQYF
TGTGCCAGCAGCTCCCGTTTTCGGACAGGGGGTTACGAGCAGTACTTC
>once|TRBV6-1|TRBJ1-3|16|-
CASSEDRGAGGNTIYF
TGTGCCAGCAGTGAAGATCGGGGCGCGGGTGGAAACACCATATATTTT
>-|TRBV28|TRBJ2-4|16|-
CASRGQRILAKNIQYF
TGTGCCAGCAGGGGACAAAGAATCCTAGCCAAAAACATTCAGTACTTC
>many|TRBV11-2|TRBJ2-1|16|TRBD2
CASSTSGSSSYNEQFF
TGTGCCAGCAGCACTAGCGGGTCCAGCTCCTACAATGAGCAGTTCTTC
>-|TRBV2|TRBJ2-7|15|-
CASSEGVGSSYEQYF
TGTGCCAGCAGTGAAGGGGTCGGGAGCTCCTACGAGCAGTACTTC
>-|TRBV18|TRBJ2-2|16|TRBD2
CASSPTSGSYTGELFF
TGTGCCAGCTCACCGACTAGCGGGAGTTACACCGGGGAGCTGTTTTTT
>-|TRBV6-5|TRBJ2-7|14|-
CASSWGRGGYEQYF
TGTGCCAGCAGTTGGGGCCGCGGTGGCTACGAGCAGTACTTC
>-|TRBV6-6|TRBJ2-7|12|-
CASSYGVGEQYF
TGTGCCAGCAGTTATGGAGTTGGCGAGCAGTACTTC
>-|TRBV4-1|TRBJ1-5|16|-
CASSQDGGWSNQPQHF
TGCGCCAGCAGCCAAGACGGAGGTTGGAGTAATCAGCCCCAGCATTTT
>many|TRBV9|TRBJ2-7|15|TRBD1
CASSVEGTGSYEQYF
TGTGCCAGCAGCGTAGAAGGGACAGGGTCCTACGAGCAGTACTTC
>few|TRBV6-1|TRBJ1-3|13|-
CASSLQKEDTIYF
TGTGCCAGCTCTCTCCAAAAGGAGGACACCATATATTTT
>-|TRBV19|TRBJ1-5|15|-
CASSIGARISQPQHF
TGTGCCAGTAGTATAGGCGCGAGAATCAGTCAGCCCCAGCATTTT
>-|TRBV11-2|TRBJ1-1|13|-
CASSLWGGTEAFF
TGTGCCAGCAGCTTATGGGGGGGGACTGAAGCTTTCTTT
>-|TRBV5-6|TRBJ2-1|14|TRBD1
CASSFRDREGEQFF
TGTGCCAGCAGCTTCCGGGACAGGGAGGGGGAGCAGTTCTTC
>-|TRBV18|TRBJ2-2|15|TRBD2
CASSPGTILSGELFF
TGTGCCAGCTCACCCGGGACTATTCTCAGCGGGGAGCTGTTTTTT
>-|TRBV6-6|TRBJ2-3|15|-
CASTSGREVFDTQYF
TGTGCCAGCACCTCGGGCCGGGAAGTGTTCGATACGCAGTATTTT
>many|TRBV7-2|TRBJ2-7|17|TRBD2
CASSLVASGTGSYEQYF
TGTGCCAGCAGCTTAGTGGCTAGCGGGACCGGTTCCTACGAGCAGTACTTC
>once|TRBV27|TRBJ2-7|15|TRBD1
CASSLSGQGSHEQYF
TGTGCCAGCAGTTTATCGGGACAGGGGAGTCACGAGCAGTACTTC
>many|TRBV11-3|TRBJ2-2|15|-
CASSLDGPGTGELFF
TGTGCCAGCAGCTTAGACGGGCCGGGGACCGGGGAGCTGTTTTTT
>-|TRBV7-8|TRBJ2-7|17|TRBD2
CASSFRTSGSRTYEQYF
TGTGCCAGCAGCTTCCGGACTAGCGGGAGTCGGACCTACGAGCAGTACTTC
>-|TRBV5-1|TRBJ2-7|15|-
CASSLAVAASYEQYF
TGCGCCAGCAGCTTGGCGGTAGCGGCCTCCTACGAGCAGTACTTC
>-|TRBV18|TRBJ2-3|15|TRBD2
CASSPTSGYTDTQYF
TGTGCCAGCTCACCGACTAGCGGATACACAGATACGCAGTATTTT
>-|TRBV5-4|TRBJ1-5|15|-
CASSLGSYSNQPQHF
TGTGCCAGCAGCTTGGGATCGTATAGCAATCAGCCCCAGCATTTT
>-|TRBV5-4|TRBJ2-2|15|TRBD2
CASRQTSGNTGELFF
TGTGCCAGCAGACAGACTAGCGGGAACACCGGGGAGCTGTTTTTT
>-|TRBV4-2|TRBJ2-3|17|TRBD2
CASSQPVGLAGGDTQYF
TGTGCCAGCAGCCAACCGGTGGGACTAGCGGGAGGAGATACGCAGTATTTT
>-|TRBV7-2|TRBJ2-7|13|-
CASSERRTYEQYF
TGTGCCAGCAGCGAGAGGCGCACCTACGAGCAGTACTTC
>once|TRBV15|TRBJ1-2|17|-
CATSRDRRGARGYGYTF
TGTGCCACCAGCAGAGATCGACGGGGGGCGCGGGGCTATGGCTACACCTTC
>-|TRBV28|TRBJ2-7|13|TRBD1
CATTGTGGHEQYF
TGTGCCACCACCGGGACAGGCGGCCACGAGCAGTACTTC